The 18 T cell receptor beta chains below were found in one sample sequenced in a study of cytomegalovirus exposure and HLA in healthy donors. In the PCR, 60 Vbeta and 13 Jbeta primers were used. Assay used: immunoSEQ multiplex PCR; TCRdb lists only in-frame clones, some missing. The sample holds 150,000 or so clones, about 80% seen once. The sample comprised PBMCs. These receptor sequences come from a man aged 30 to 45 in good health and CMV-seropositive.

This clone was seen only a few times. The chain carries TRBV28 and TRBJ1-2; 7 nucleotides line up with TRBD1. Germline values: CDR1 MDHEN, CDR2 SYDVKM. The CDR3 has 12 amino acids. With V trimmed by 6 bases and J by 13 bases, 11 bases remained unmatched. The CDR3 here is CASSQGDSGCTF. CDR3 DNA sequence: TGTGCCAGCAGCCAGGGGGACAGCGGGTGCACCTTC.

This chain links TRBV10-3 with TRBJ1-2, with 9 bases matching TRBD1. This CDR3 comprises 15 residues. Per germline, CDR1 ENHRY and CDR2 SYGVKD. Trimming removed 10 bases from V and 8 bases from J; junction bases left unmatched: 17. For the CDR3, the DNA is TGTGCCACTTACAGCCGGGACAGGGTAGCGGAGGGCTACACCTTC. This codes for CATYSRDRVAEGYTF.

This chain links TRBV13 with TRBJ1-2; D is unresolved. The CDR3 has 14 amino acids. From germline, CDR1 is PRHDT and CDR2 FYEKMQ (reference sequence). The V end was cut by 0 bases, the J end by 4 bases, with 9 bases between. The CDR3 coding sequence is TGTGCCAGCAGCTTAGGGCGCGGGTTCTATGGCTACACCTTC. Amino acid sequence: CASSLGRGFYGYTF.

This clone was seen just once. This CDR3 reads CASSPRVRNGYTF. For the CDR3, the DNA is TGTGCCAGCAGCCCGCGGGTCCGTAATGGCTACACCTTC. The V and J genes are TRBV5-8 and TRBJ1-2; D not certain. Germline V gene lookup returns CDR1 SGHTS and CDR2 YDEGEE. CDR3 length: 13 residues. Between the trimmed V and J ends, which lost 4 bases and 6 bases, there was a span of 13 bases.

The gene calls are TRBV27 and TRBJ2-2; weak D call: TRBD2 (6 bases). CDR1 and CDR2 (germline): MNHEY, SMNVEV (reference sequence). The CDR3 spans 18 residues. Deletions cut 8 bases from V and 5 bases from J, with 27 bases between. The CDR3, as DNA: TGTGCCAGCTCTCAAAGCGGGTTGCGGAAGCGCAGAACCGGGGAGCTGTTTTTT. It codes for CASSQSGLRKRRTGELFF.

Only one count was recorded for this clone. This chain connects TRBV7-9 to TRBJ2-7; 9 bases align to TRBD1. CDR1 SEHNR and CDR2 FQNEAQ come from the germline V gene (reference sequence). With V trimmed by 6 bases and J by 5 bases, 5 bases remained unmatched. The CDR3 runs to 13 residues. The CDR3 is CASRAGTGNEQYF. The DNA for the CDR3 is TGTGCCAGCAGAGCCGGGACAGGGAACGAGCAGTACTTC.

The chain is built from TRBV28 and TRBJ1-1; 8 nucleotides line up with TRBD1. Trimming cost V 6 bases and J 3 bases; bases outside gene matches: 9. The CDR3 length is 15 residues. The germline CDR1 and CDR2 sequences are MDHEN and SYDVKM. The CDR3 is CASSVDRGGDTEAFF. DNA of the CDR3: TGTGCCAGCAGCGTCGACAGGGGAGGAGACACTGAAGCTTTCTTT.

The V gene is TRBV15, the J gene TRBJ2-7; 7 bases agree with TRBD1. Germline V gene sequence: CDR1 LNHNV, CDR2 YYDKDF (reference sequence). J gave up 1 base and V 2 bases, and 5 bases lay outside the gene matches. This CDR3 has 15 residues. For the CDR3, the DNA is TGTGCCACCAGCAGAACGCTGGGACAGTCCTACGAGCAGTACTTC. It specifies CATSRTLGQSYEQYF.

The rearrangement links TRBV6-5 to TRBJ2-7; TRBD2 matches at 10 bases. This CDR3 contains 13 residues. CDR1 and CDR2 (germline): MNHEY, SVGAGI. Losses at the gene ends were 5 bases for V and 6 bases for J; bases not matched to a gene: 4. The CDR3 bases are TGTGCCAGCAGTGCGGGACTAGCGTTCGAGCAGTACTTC. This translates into CASSAGLAFEQYF.

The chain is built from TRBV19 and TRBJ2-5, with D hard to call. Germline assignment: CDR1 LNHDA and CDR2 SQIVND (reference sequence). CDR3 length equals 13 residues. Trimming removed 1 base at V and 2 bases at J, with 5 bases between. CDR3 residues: CASSIVRQETQYF. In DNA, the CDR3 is TGTGCCAGTAGTATAGTCCGTCAAGAGACCCAGTACTTC.

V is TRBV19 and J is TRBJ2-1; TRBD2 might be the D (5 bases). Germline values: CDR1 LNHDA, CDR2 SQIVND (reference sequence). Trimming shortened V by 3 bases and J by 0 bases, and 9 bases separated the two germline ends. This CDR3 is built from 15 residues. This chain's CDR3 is CASSIYGGSYNEQFF. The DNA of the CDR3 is TGTGCCAGTAGTATCTACGGAGGCTCCTACAATGAGCAGTTCTTC.

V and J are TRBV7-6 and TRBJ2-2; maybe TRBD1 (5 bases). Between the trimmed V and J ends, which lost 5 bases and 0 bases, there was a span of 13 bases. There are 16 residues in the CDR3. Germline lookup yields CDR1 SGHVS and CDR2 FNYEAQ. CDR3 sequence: CASSATGSSNTGELFF. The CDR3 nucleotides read TGTGCCAGCAGCGCCACAGGATCTTCGAACACCGGGGAGCTGTTTTTT.

CDR3 amino acids: CASSSQGNTEAFF. The CDR3 bases are TGTGCCAGCAGTTCACAGGGGAACACTGAAGCTTTCTTT. The J gene is TRBJ1-1, the V gene TRBV6-9; perhaps TRBD1 as D (6 bases). Germline CDR1 and CDR2: MNHGY and SVAAGI. The V and J ends lost 4 bases and 1 base respectively, with 7 bases between them. The CDR3 totals 13 residues.

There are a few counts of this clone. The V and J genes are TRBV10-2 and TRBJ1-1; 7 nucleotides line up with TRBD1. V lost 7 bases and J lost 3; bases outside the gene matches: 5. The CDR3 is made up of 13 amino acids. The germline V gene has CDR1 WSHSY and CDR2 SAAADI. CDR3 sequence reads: CASTSDRDTEAFF. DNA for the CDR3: TGCGCCAGCACCTCCGACAGGGACACTGAAGCTTTCTTT.

The CDR3 is CASSTDSFSYNEQFF. Here the CDR3 DNA reads TGTGCCAGTAGTACCGACAGTTTCTCCTACAATGAGCAGTTCTTC. V usage is TRBV19 and J usage is TRBJ2-1; D is possibly TRBD1 (5 bases). The CDR3 is made up of 15 amino acids. V lost 4 bases and J lost 0, with 10 bases in between. Germline V gene lookup returns CDR1 LNHDA and CDR2 SQIVND (reference sequence).

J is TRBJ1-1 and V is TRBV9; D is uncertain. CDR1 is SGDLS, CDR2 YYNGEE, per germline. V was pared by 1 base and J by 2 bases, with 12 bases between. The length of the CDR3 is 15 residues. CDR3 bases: TGTGCCAGCAGCGTAATCCCCAACTTCAACACTGAAGCTTTCTTT. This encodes CASSVIPNFNTEAFF.

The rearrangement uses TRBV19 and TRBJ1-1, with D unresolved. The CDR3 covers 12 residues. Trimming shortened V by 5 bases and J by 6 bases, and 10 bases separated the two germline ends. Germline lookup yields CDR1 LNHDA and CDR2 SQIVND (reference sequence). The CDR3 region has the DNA TGTGCCAGTAGTCCGAGGGCCGCTGAAGCTTTCTTT. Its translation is CASSPRAAEAFF. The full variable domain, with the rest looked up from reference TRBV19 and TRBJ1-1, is DGGITQSPKYLFRKEGQNVTLSCEQNLNHDAMYWYRQDPGQGLRLIYYSQIVNDFQKGDIAEGYSVSREKKESFPLTVTSAQKNPTAFYLCASSPRAAEAFFGQGTRLTVV.

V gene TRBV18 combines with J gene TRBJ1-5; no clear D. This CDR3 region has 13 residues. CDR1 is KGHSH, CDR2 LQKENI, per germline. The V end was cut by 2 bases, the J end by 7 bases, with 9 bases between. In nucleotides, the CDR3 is TGTGCCAGCTCACCAGAGGGTGGGCAGCCCCAGCATTTT. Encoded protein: CASSPEGGQPQHF.